This TCR beta chain appears in the sequencing data of a study of post-analysis software for immune sequencing data. The wider study: As for disease course, relapsing-remitting, secondary progressive and progressive-relapsing multiple sclerosis were all included. Study-level results: Compared with controls, patients had more of five TRBV segments, including TRBV5-6, TRBV5-1 and TRBV20-1. Multiple sclerosis was associated with a significant reduction in normalized Chao1 diversity relative to controls. Samples from one preparation batch, clustered by F measure, grouped strongly together.

cDNA libraries for TCR beta contained unique molecular identifiers. TCRdb passed the PCR reads through MiXCR, listing each CDR3 protein once. The data contain about 460,000 distinct CDR3 sequences, under 55% of them singletons. This clonotype has ten or more counts. Its antigen is not known. V was clipped by 3 bases and J by 6 bases, with 12 bases between them. The CDR3 covers 13 residues. Germline-derived CDR1 and CDR2 are SEHNR and FQNEAQ (reference sequence). Specimen: blood. This TCR was recovered from a girl aged 10-17 years with multiple sclerosis. This chain links TRBV7-9 with TRBJ2-7; possibly TRBD2 for D (5 bases). This CDR3 reads CASSFGDLGEQYF. CDR3 DNA: TGTGCCAGCAGCTTCGGGGATCTGGGCGAGCAGTACTTC.